The 22 T cell receptor beta chains below all came from one sample that was sequenced in a study of identical twins. TCRdb independently ran MiXCR on the 5' RACE reads; one entry per CDR3 protein. The sample consists of 600,000 to 700,000 distinct CDR3 sequences, 21% of them appearing once. This sample also belongs to another study, concerning T cells expressing NK-cell markers.

Sample: PBMCs. The receptor set was obtained from a woman under 30 in good health.

This clonotype was counted at least ten times. This chain uses TRBV12-3 or TRBV12-4 with TRBJ2-5; 7 bases are shared with TRBD2. V was pared by 10 bases and J by 3 bases, with 11 bases of the junction left unmatched. The CDR3 length is 14 residues. The CDR3 reads CATGLGSGKETQYF. The CDR3 bases are TGTGCCACGGGGCTGGGGAGCGGGAAAGAGACCCAGTACTTC.

This rearrangement joins TRBV5-1 to TRBJ2-5; 9 positions match TRBD2. Germline trimming cut 4 bases from V and 2 bases from J; bases unmatched to any gene: 9. Germline CDR1 reads SGHRS; CDR2 reads YFSETQ. CDR3 length: 16 residues. CDR3 sequence: CASSPGTSSSQETQYF. CDR3 coding DNA: TGCGCCAGCAGCCCGGGGACTAGCAGCTCGCAAGAGACCCAGTACTTC.

The table lists this clonotype with a few counts. The CDR3 loop reads CSVGDDEQYF. DNA for the CDR3: TGCAGCGTTGGTGACGACGAGCAGTACTTC. The chain uses TRBV29-1 and TRBJ2-7; D ambiguous. Trimming cost V 4 bases and J 5 bases, with 6 bases left between them. Germline V gives CDR1 SQVTM, CDR2 ANQGSEA. There are 10 residues in the CDR3.

This chain uses TRBV18 with TRBJ2-1; TRBD1 matches at 7 bases. Trimming cost V 3 bases and J 5 bases; bases outside gene matches: 4. Germline CDR1 KGHSH, CDR2 LQKENI. This CDR3 has 14 amino acids. CDR3 amino acids: CASSPGQVDNEQFF. CDR3 sequence (DNA): TGTGCCAGCTCACCCGGACAGGTAGACAATGAGCAGTTCTTC.

The rearrangement joins TRBV6-5 to TRBJ2-7; TRBD1 aligns across 7 bases. The CDR3 contains 17 residues. Germline V gene data show CDR1 as MNHEY and CDR2 as SVGAGI. The V gene end was trimmed by 2 bases and the J gene end by 2 bases; junction bases not matched to a gene: 12. CDR3 DNA sequence: TGTGCCAGCAGTTACGCGCCGTTGGACAGGTACCCCTACGAGCAGTACTTC. It yields the protein CASSYAPLDRYPYEQYF.

This clonotype was seen only a few times. The chain uses TRBV7-9 and TRBJ2-7; D might be TRBD2 (6 bases). Trimming removed 5 bases at V and 6 bases at J, with 11 bases between. The CDR3 loop spans 12 amino acids. Germline V gene sequence: CDR1 SEHNR, CDR2 FQNEAQ (reference sequence). The CDR3 bases are TGTGCCAGCAGCCCCCACGGGAGCGAGCAGTACTTC. Its translation is CASSPHGSEQYF. Complete variable domain (other parts from reference TRBV7-9 and TRBJ2-7): DTGVSQNPRHKITKRGQNVTFRCDPISEHNRLYWYRQTLGQGPEFLTYFQNEAQLEKSRLLSDRFSAERPKGSFSTLEIQRTEQGDSAMYLCASSPHGSEQYFGPGTRLTVT.

In its sample, this clonotype was seen many times. The chain recombines TRBV7-2 with TRBJ2-7; D not resolved. The V end was cut by 1 base, the J end by 2 bases, with 9 bases between. The CDR3 spans 14 residues. The germline gives CDR1 SGHTA, CDR2 FQGNSA. The DNA for the CDR3 is TGTGCCAGCAGCTTAGTAACTCGAACCTACGAGCAGTACTTC. Translation: CASSLVTRTYEQYF.

The chain links TRBV27 to TRBJ2-1, with D uncertain. This CDR3 is 14 amino acids long. V was clipped by 3 bases and J by 3 bases, with 9 bases between them. The germline V gene has CDR1 MNHEY and CDR2 SMNVEV (reference sequence). The CDR3 is CASSFGLNYNEQFF. The CDR3 DNA reads as TGTGCCAGCAGTTTCGGCCTTAACTACAATGAGCAGTTCTTC.

The chain uses TRBV5-6 and TRBJ2-5; weak D call: TRBD2 (5 bases). Germline loops: CDR1 SGHDT, CDR2 YYEEEE. The CDR3 is 13 residues long. V lost 9 bases and J lost 3, with 15 bases in between. The CDR3 bases are TGTGCCACTTCCTGGACGGGGAAAGAGACCCAGTACTTC. Encoded protein: CATSWTGKETQYF.

This clonotype has only a few counts. This chain joins TRBV14 and TRBJ2-7; D remains ambiguous. Between the trimmed V and J ends, which lost 3 bases and 0 bases, there was a span of 12 bases. The CDR3 is made up of 15 amino acids. CDR1 and CDR2 (germline): SGHDN, FVKESK. CDR3 amino acids: CASSHIALDSYEQYF. CDR3 DNA: TGTGCCAGCAGCCACATAGCCCTGGACTCCTACGAGCAGTACTTC.

This clonotype was recorded at least ten times. This chain links TRBV6-1 with TRBJ2-4, with D uncertain. CDR3 length: 17 amino acids. The V gene lost 5 bases and the J gene lost 2 bases, with 19 bases spanning the gap. The germline V gene encodes CDR1 MNHNS and CDR2 SASEGT. CDR3 sequence (DNA): TGTGCCAGCAGTCGCCCCCCGGGCGGACGAACCAAAAACATTCAGTACTTC. Translation gives CASSRPPGGRTKNIQYF.

The chain is built from TRBV9 and TRBJ2-7; D unresolved. The CDR3 is 15 residues long. V was pared by 0 bases and J by 0 bases, with 10 bases between. Germline V gene data show CDR1 as SGDLS and CDR2 as YYNGEE. In nucleotides, the CDR3 is TGTGCCAGCAGCGTAGGGCGGATCCGCTCCTACGAGCAGTACTTC. Encoded protein: CASSVGRIRSYEQYF.

V and J are TRBV15 and TRBJ2-1; 10 bases are shared with TRBD1. CDR3 length: 16 residues. Germline V gives CDR1 LNHNV, CDR2 YYDKDF (reference sequence). Trimming took 8 bases from V and 4 from J; bases not matched to a gene: 11. CDR3 sequence (DNA): TGTGCCACCCTGGGACAGGGGCAGGGAGTTTACAATGAGCAGTTCTTC. It codes for CATLGQGQGVYNEQFF.

This clonotype was counted many times. Germline and junction disagree at one end, which may indicate a read error. The genes are TRBV11-3 and TRBJ2-3; 7 positions agree with TRBD1. Germline V gives CDR1 SGHNT, CDR2 YENEEA. The CDR3 contains 14 residues. The CDR3 spells CASSLDRDTDTQYF. The CDR3, as DNA: TGCGCCAGCAGCCTCGACAGGGATACAGATACGCAGTATTTT.

This clonotype was counted ten times or more. The chain combines TRBV29-1 with TRBJ2-1; D possibly corresponds to TRBD2 (6 bases). V dropped 6 bases and J dropped 4 bases, with 16 bases sitting between them. Per germline, CDR1 SQVTM and CDR2 ANQGSEA. The CDR3 consists of 14 residues. The CDR3 nucleotides read TGCAGCGTCATCCTTTCACGGGAGTACAATGAGCAGTTCTTC. Residues: CSVILSREYNEQFF.

This clonotype was seen more than once but under ten times. The chain couples TRBV7-9 to TRBJ2-7; 7 bases map to TRBD1. There are 14 residues in the CDR3. The germline V gene has CDR1 SEHNR and CDR2 FQNEAQ (reference sequence). Unmatched junction bases numbered 10, after V lost 7 bases and J lost 4 bases. CDR3 protein: CASTVAGTDYEQYF. CDR3 bases: TGTGCCAGCACCGTTGCCGGGACAGATTACGAGCAGTACTTC.

V and J are TRBV5-1 and TRBJ2-3; D is unresolved. From germline, CDR1 is SGHRS and CDR2 YFSETQ. The CDR3 runs to 16 residues. V dropped 1 base and J dropped 0 bases, with 12 bases sitting between them. CDR3: CASSLRSSPSTDTQYF. CDR3 bases: TGCGCCAGCAGCTTGCGGTCTAGTCCTAGCACAGATACGCAGTATTTT.

CDR3 loop: CASSSRRMHYEQYF. The CDR3 DNA follows: TGTGCCAGCAGCTCCCGAAGGATGCACTACGAGCAGTACTTC. The chain employs TRBV12-3 or TRBV12-4 and TRBJ2-7; D unclear. CDR3 length: 14 residues. Trimming shortened V by 6 bases and J by 3 bases, and 15 bases separated the two germline ends.

The chain employs TRBV20-1 and TRBJ2-1; no reliable D call. V gave up 5 bases and J gave up 6 bases, with 8 bases separating them. CDR3 size: 11 residues. From germline, CDR1 is DFQATT and CDR2 SNEGSKA (reference sequence). CDR3 amino acids: CSAWPLNEQFF. CDR3 bases: TGCAGTGCTTGGCCTCTCAATGAGCAGTTCTTC.

CDR3 DNA sequence: TGTGCCAGCAGTGTTTGGGACAGATACTATGGCTACACCTTC. It translates to CASSVWDRYYGYTF. The gene calls are TRBV2 and TRBJ1-2; 7 bases are shared with TRBD1. Germline values: CDR1 SNHLY, CDR2 FYNNEI. The junction had 5 bases not matched to a gene; V was cut back by 4 bases and J by 3 bases. The CDR3 covers 14 residues.

This clonotype occurred a few times. The genes are TRBV4-2 and TRBJ1-5; no definite D call. Germline assignment: CDR1 LGHNA and CDR2 YNFKEQ. Trimming took off 0 bases at V and 9 bases at J, with 12 bases between the two ends. CDR3 length: 14 residues. DNA of the CDR3: TGTGCCAGCAGCCAAGAAGGCGCGCTTGGGCCCCAGCATTTT. Translating gives CASSQEGALGPQHF.

This clonotype was seen many times. J is TRBJ1-2 and V is TRBV10-3, with TRBD1 matching over 7 bases. CDR1 and CDR2 (germline): ENHRY, SYGVKD. V was clipped by 2 bases and J by 6 bases; unmatched bases: 6. CDR3 length: 14 amino acids. CDR3: CAISEGTVSNGYTF. The DNA of the CDR3 is TGTGCCATCAGTGAGGGGACAGTCAGCAATGGCTACACCTTC.